This T cell receptor beta chain came from a study of cytomegalovirus exposure and HLA in healthy donors. For the study at large: The approximately 120 validation repertoires were produced on the same platform as the roughly 690 repertoires of the first cohort. This was reported in a later analysis.

A 120-subject validation cohort, separate from the approximately 610-subject first cohort, supplied the donors. As for this clone: Its antigen is unidentified.

This CDR3 has 13 amino acids. The germline V gene encodes CDR1 MNHEY and CDR2 SMNVEV (reference sequence). The V segment lost 8 bases and the J segment 8 bases; nucleotides outside the gene matches: 9. General study results and limits: Confirmation was obtained in vitro that three CMV-associated chains are specific for CMV antigens.

The repertoire was sequenced with immunoSEQ multiplex PCR; TCRdb's copy has only in-frame clones and lacks some. Altogether 160,000 or so clones are present, roughly 86% being singletons, with the ten largest covering under 3.5%. The origin of this receptor is a man between 18 and 29 years old in good health and CMV-seropositive. The chain links TRBV27 to TRBJ1-2; 9 bases line up with TRBD1. Material: PBMCs. Written as DNA, the CDR3 is TGTGCCAGCGGGAGGACAGGGGTCGGAGGCTACACCTTC. Protein product: CASGRTGVGGYTF.